Presented here are 24 T cell receptor beta chains from one specimen sequenced in a study of T cells in Graves' hyperthyroidism and ophthalmopathy. RNA transcripts provided the source from which TCR beta CDR3 regions were amplified. The HTBI primer set was used in a first-round RT-PCR of the TCR CDR3. In TCRdb, the multiplex PCR reads were re-called with MiXCR into one record per CDR3 protein. The sample includes fewer than 750,000 distinct CDR3 sequences, about 14% of them seen just once. Sequenced sample: blood. Receptors originate from a woman aged 50 to 60 with Graves' ophthalmopathy.

This clonotype was seen a handful of times. The genes are TRBV7-9 and TRBJ2-2; D call uncertain. CDR1 SEHNR and CDR2 FQNEAQ come from the germline V gene (reference sequence). The CDR3 totals 15 residues. V gave up 1 base and J gave up 1 base, with 7 bases separating them. CDR3 in amino acids: CASSLVFGNTGELFF. As DNA, the CDR3 is TGTGCCAGCAGCTTAGTGTTTGGGAACACCGGGGAGCTGTTTTTT.

J is TRBJ1-4 and V is TRBV5-5; weak D call: TRBD1 (5 bases). The germline V gene has CDR1 SGHKS and CDR2 YYEKEE (reference sequence). V was clipped by 3 bases and J by 1 base, with 7 bases between them. The CDR3 runs to 14 residues. The CDR3 DNA sequence: TGTGCCAGCAGCTCTCAGGGAACTAATGAAAAACTGTTTTTT. As protein: CASSSQGTNEKLFF. Using reference TRBV5-5 and TRBJ1-4 for the parts outside the CDR3, the full variable domain is DAGVTQSPTHLIKTRGQQVTLRCSPISGHKSVSWYQQVLGQGPQFIFQYYEKEERGRGNFPDRFSARQFPNYSSELNVNALLLGDSALYLCASSSQGTNEKLFFGSGTQLSVL.

This clonotype was detected many times. V usage is TRBV20-1 and J usage is TRBJ2-7; D unclear. Trimming shortened V by 3 bases and J by 7 bases, and 13 bases separated the two germline ends. CDR1 DFQATT and CDR2 SNEGSKA come from the germline V gene (reference sequence). The CDR3 contains 12 residues. This chain's CDR3 is CSASPRPGEQYF. The CDR3 DNA reads TGCAGTGCTAGCCCTCGACCCGGGGAGCAGTACTTC.

The J gene is TRBJ2-3, the V gene TRBV7-9; 13 nucleotides line up with TRBD2. This CDR3 has 24 amino acids. V was clipped by 2 bases and J by 2 bases; unmatched bases: 25. Germline assignment: CDR1 SEHNR and CDR2 FQNEAQ (reference sequence). The CDR3 protein is CASSLMRGQGGLAGTGEDTDTQYF. The CDR3 DNA reads TGTGCCAGCAGCTTAATGCGGGGACAGGGGGGACTAGCGGGGACTGGAGAAGACACAGATACGCAGTATTTT.

This clonotype was detected a few times. The chain uses TRBV6-1 and TRBJ2-7; D unclear. CDR3 length: 13 amino acids. The germline V gene has CDR1 MNHNS and CDR2 SASEGT. The ends were cut back, 1 base at V and 2 bases at J, with 6 bases in the middle. The CDR3 sequence: CASSEVEPYEQYF. The CDR3 DNA reads as TGTGCCAGCAGTGAAGTAGAGCCCTACGAGCAGTACTTC.

In its sample, this clonotype was seen many times. The gene calls are TRBV28 and TRBJ1-5, with a possible D match to TRBD1 (5 bases). Trimming removed 11 bases from V and 0 bases from J, with 14 bases in between. The CDR3 has 14 residues. In germline, CDR1 is MDHEN, CDR2 SYDVKM. CDR3 sequence reads: CAGTRRYSNQPQHF. CDR3 bases: TGTGCCGGGACCAGACGGTATAGCAATCAGCCCCAGCATTTT.

The CDR3 here is CSAPGQPQHF. For the CDR3, the DNA is TGCAGTGCTCCAGGGCAGCCCCAGCATTTT. The chain uses TRBV20-1 and TRBJ1-5; a weak D match, TRBD1 (5 bases). Looked up from germline, CDR1 is DFQATT and CDR2 is SNEGSKA (reference sequence). Trimming pared 5 bases from V and 7 bases from J, leaving 6 bases between. CDR3 size: 10 residues.

The V and J genes are TRBV5-5 and TRBJ2-3; no firm D call. The germline V gene has CDR1 SGHKS and CDR2 YYEKEE (reference sequence). This CDR3 is 14 amino acids long. The germline V and J ends were trimmed by 4 bases and 5 bases, with 14 bases remaining between them. The CDR3 protein is CASSETPILDTQYF. The CDR3 coding sequence is TGTGCCAGCAGCGAGACCCCGATTCTAGATACGCAGTATTTT.

This clonotype was detected ten times or more. V is TRBV20-1 and J is TRBJ1-5; D is possibly TRBD1 (5 bases). This CDR3 has 13 residues. Germline lookup yields CDR1 DFQATT and CDR2 SNEGSKA (reference sequence). Trimming cost V 5 bases and J 4 bases, with 12 bases left between them. CDR3 bases: TGCAGTGCTTTGGGGCAGGGTAATCAGCCCCAGCATTTT. Protein: CSALGQGNQPQHF.

This sequence joins TRBV7-3 and TRBJ2-3, with 12 bases aligning to TRBD1. J gave up 7 bases and V 0 bases, and 8 bases lay outside the gene matches. This CDR3 is built from 17 residues. Per germline, CDR1 SGHTA and CDR2 FQGTGA. CDR3 bases: TGTGCCAGCAGCTTAACCGCCGGGACAGGGGGCGCGAATACGCAGTATTTT. Its protein is CASSLTAGTGGANTQYF.

This clonotype was seen at least ten times. The chain is built from TRBV28 and TRBJ1-5; the match to TRBD1 covers 7 bases. Germline V gene data show CDR1 as MDHEN and CDR2 as SYDVKM. The CDR3 loop spans 15 amino acids. The ends lost 2 bases at V and 3 bases at J; junction bases unmatched: 4. The CDR3 spells CASSLGTALNQPQHF. CDR3 coding DNA: TGTGCCAGCAGTTTAGGGACAGCCCTCAATCAGCCCCAGCATTTT.

The table lists this clonotype with many counts. The chain's CDR3 is CASSLTGTLYEQYF. As DNA, the CDR3 is TGTGCCAGCAGTTTAACAGGGACCCTCTACGAGCAGTACTTC. The chain has TRBV28 and TRBJ2-7, with D possibly TRBD1 on 6 matching bases. Looked up from germline, CDR1 is MDHEN and CDR2 is SYDVKM. Trimming removed 2 bases from V and 3 bases from J, with 11 bases in between. The CDR3 is 14 residues long.

This clonotype has only a few counts. This chain uses TRBV13 with TRBJ1-6; TRBD1 matches 11 bases. The ends lost 4 bases at V and 10 bases at J; junction bases unmatched: 12. This CDR3 spans 17 amino acids. CDR1 and CDR2 (germline): PRHDT, FYEKMQ (reference sequence). The chain's CDR3 is CASSSPRGQGAGSPLHF. For the CDR3, the DNA is TGTGCCAGCAGCTCCCCTCGTGGACAGGGGGCTGGATCACCCCTCCACTTT.

This clonotype has at least ten counts. DNA of the CDR3: TGTGCCAGCAGTTTGGGGGAGTTGTACGGGGGCTTACTGTTTTTT. Translation gives CASSLGELYGGLLFF. V gene TRBV28 combines with J gene TRBJ1-4, with D maybe TRBD1 (6 bases). The V gene lost 3 bases and the J gene lost 13 bases, with 21 bases spanning the gap. CDR3 length: 15 residues. From germline, CDR1 is MDHEN and CDR2 SYDVKM.

This clonotype was observed many times. The chain couples TRBV18 to TRBJ2-7; D is unresolved. The CDR3 spans 13 residues. Per the germline V gene, CDR1 is KGHSH and CDR2 is LQKENI. The V end lost 4 bases, the J end lost 0 bases, and 7 bases lay between the germline ends. The CDR3 nucleotides are TGTGCCAGCTCACAGGAAATCTCCTACGAGCAGTACTTC. It codes for CASSQEISYEQYF.

This clonotype was counted only a few times. V is TRBV6-6 and J is TRBJ1-5, with 11 bases identical to TRBD1. CDR3 length equals 17 residues. V was clipped by 2 bases and J by 1 base; unmatched bases: 4. Germline values: CDR1 MNHNY, CDR2 SVGAGI (reference sequence). The CDR3 sequence: CASSYGQGAQSNQPQHF. CDR3 DNA sequence: TGTGCCAGCAGTTACGGACAGGGGGCGCAGAGCAATCAGCCCCAGCATTTT.

The J gene is TRBJ1-6, the V gene TRBV14; D is unresolved. Germline loops: CDR1 SGHDN, CDR2 FVKESK. Deletions cut 0 bases from V and 8 bases from J, with 8 bases between. CDR3 length: 14 residues. CDR3 coding DNA: TGTGCCAGCAGCCAAGATCTCCTGGATTCACCCCTCCACTTT. Amino acid sequence: CASSQDLLDSPLHF.

This clonotype was detected ten times or more. The rearrangement joins TRBV28 to TRBJ2-1, with D perhaps matching TRBD2 (6 bases). V dropped 6 bases and J dropped 0 bases, with 12 bases sitting between them. This CDR3 comprises 15 residues. CDR1 and CDR2 from the germline V gene are MDHEN and SYDVKM. CDR3 nucleotides: TGTGCCAGCAGGGCCGGGACTCTCTCCTACAATGAGCAGTTCTTC. Translating gives CASRAGTLSYNEQFF.

This clonotype came up many times. The chain links TRBV12-3 or TRBV12-4 to TRBJ2-1; D perhaps matches TRBD2 (6 bases). The CDR3 contains 15 residues. Trimming took 2 bases from V and 8 from J, leaving 16 bases between them. The DNA of the CDR3 is TGTGCCAGCAGTTTACTTTCCCTAGCGTCCCATGAGCAGTTCTTC. Its protein product is CASSLLSLASHEQFF.

The chain combines TRBV4-3 with TRBJ2-7; no definite D call. Trimming took off 3 bases at V and 4 bases at J, with 16 bases between the two ends. The CDR3 covers 15 residues. Germline lookup yields CDR1 LGHNA and CDR2 YSLEER. The CDR3 protein is CASSQQASLGYEQYF. CDR3 nucleotide sequence: TGCGCCAGCAGCCAGCAGGCCTCATTGGGGTACGAGCAGTACTTC.

Many counts were recorded for this clonotype. The chain carries TRBV20-1 and TRBJ2-3; 7 positions match TRBD2. The CDR3 length is 17 residues. J was trimmed by 2 bases and V by 0 bases; bases with no gene match: 11. CDR1 is DFQATT, CDR2 SNEGSKA, per germline (reference sequence). CDR3 sequence (DNA): TGCAGTGCTAGAGATCGAAGCGGGAAGGGGATCACAGATACGCAGTATTTT. Its translation is CSARDRSGKGITDTQYF.

The V gene is TRBV7-9, the J gene TRBJ2-2; 16 bases agree with TRBD2. Germline loops: CDR1 SEHNR, CDR2 FQNEAQ (reference sequence). With 4 bases clipped from V and 5 bases from J, the junction kept 10 bases outside the gene matches. The CDR3 has 19 residues. CDR3 nucleotide sequence: TGTGCCAGCAGCTCGGGACTAGCGGGAGGGCCAGAGAGGACCGGGGAGCTGTTTTTT. Its protein product is CASSSGLAGGPERTGELFF. Complete variable domain (other parts from reference TRBV7-9 and TRBJ2-2): DTGVSQNPRHKITKRGQNVTFRCDPISEHNRLYWYRQTLGQGPEFLTYFQNEAQLEKSRLLSDRFSAERPKGSFSTLEIQRTEQGDSAMYLCASSSGLAGGPERTGELFFGEGSRLTVL.

This chain uses TRBV15 with TRBJ2-7; D is perhaps TRBD2 (6 bases). This CDR3 region has 13 residues. Germline-derived CDR1 and CDR2 are LNHNV and YYDKDF (reference sequence). The V end was cut by 9 bases, the J end by 8 bases, with 20 bases between. CDR3 protein: CATAGLERLKQYF. The CDR3 DNA reads as TGTGCCACGGCGGGACTCGAGCGCCTTAAGCAGTACTTC.

This clonotype was observed many times. The rearrangement uses TRBV28 and TRBJ2-1; D perhaps matches TRBD2 (5 bases). The CDR3 has 14 amino acids. Germline V gene data show CDR1 as MDHEN and CDR2 as SYDVKM. V gave up 4 bases and J gave up 5 bases, with 12 bases separating them. CDR3 loop: CASSSPGKNNEQFF. For the CDR3, the DNA is TGTGCCAGCAGTTCACCGGGAAAAAACAATGAGCAGTTCTTC.